These 13 T cell receptor beta chains were all obtained from the same sample, sequenced in a study of T cells in Graves' hyperthyroidism and ophthalmopathy. TCR beta CDR3 region amplification was performed from RNA transcripts. Using the HTBI primer set, a first-round RT-PCR was run on the TCR CDR3. MiXCR was run by TCRdb on the multiplex PCR reads, yielding one entry per CDR3 protein. This table holds about 380,000 distinct CDR3 sequences, less than 20% found once. The sample taken for sequencing was blood. The receptors derive from a man aged 18 to 29 with Graves' ophthalmopathy.

This chain uses TRBV15 with TRBJ1-4; D is perhaps TRBD1 (6 bases). Trimming removed 0 bases from V and 3 bases from J, with 14 bases in between. The CDR3 has 17 amino acids. CDR1 is LNHNV and CDR2 is YYDKDF in the germline V gene (reference sequence). CDR3 amino acids: CATSRDMGARANEKLFF. In DNA form, the CDR3 reads TGTGCCACCAGCAGAGATATGGGGGCGAGGGCTAATGAAAAACTGTTTTTT.

V and J are TRBV20-1 and TRBJ1-2, with TRBD1 identical over 10 bases. J gave up 3 bases and V 6 bases, and 4 bases lay outside the gene matches. The CDR3 contains 13 residues. Per the germline V gene, CDR1 is DFQATT and CDR2 is SNEGSKA (reference sequence). The CDR3 DNA reads as TGCAGTGCCCCGGGGACAGGGGACTATGGCTACACCTTC. It is translated as CSAPGTGDYGYTF.

This clonotype turned up a few times. The chain employs TRBV12-3 or TRBV12-4 and TRBJ2-7; possible D gene TRBD1, 6 bases. Between the trimmed V and J ends, which lost 5 bases and 0 bases, there was a span of 14 bases. This CDR3 comprises 15 residues. In DNA, the CDR3 is TGTGCCAGCAGTCCGACAGGCCGCAGCTCCTACGAGCAGTACTTC. It translates to CASSPTGRSSYEQYF.

This clonotype was seen ten or more times. The V gene is TRBV12-3 or TRBV12-4, the J gene TRBJ2-5, with a possible D match to TRBD2 (6 bases). CDR3 length: 15 amino acids. The V end was cut by 5 bases, the J end by 5 bases, with 18 bases between. The CDR3 sequence is CASSTGLNPGETQYF. In DNA, the CDR3 is TGTGCCAGCAGTACGGGACTGAACCCCGGGGAGACCCAGTACTTC.

This clonotype was found many times. The rearrangement joins TRBV2 to TRBJ1-4, with D perhaps TRBD1 (5 bases). The ends were cut back, 7 bases at V and 8 bases at J, with 17 bases in the middle. The CDR3 has 14 amino acids. From germline, CDR1 is SNHLY and CDR2 FYNNEI. The DNA for the CDR3 is TGTGCCAGCAAGGGGATGGGGGAAGGGGAAAAACTGTTTTTT. The encoded protein is CASKGMGEGEKLFF.

Only a few counts were recorded for this clonotype. The chain joins TRBV14 to TRBJ2-1, with unresolved D. Deletions cut 0 bases from V and 9 bases from J, with 9 bases between. Germline-derived CDR1 and CDR2 are SGHDN and FVKESK. The CDR3 is 13 amino acids. The CDR3 spells CASSQDLAGEQFF. The CDR3 DNA reads TGTGCCAGCAGCCAAGATCTTGCCGGTGAGCAGTTCTTC.

This clonotype was recorded at least ten times. This rearrangement joins TRBV18 to TRBJ1-1; tentatively, D is TRBD1 (6 bases). This CDR3 has 15 amino acids. V was clipped by 4 bases and J by 4 bases, with 16 bases between them. CDR1 KGHSH and CDR2 LQKENI come from the germline V gene. Here the CDR3 DNA reads TGTGCCAGCTCACGGGGGGCATCCCTAGGCACTGAAGCTTTCTTT. This translates into CASSRGASLGTEAFF.

The V and J genes are TRBV20-1 and TRBJ2-1; TRBD2 matches 10 bases. CDR3 length: 16 residues. Germline V gene sequence: CDR1 DFQATT, CDR2 SNEGSKA (reference sequence). V lost 5 bases, J lost 1 base, and 8 bases stayed unmatched. The CDR3 sequence is CSASNPAGGSYNEQFF. The CDR3 nucleotides read TGCAGTGCTTCCAATCCAGCGGGGGGGTCCTACAATGAGCAGTTCTTC.

The chain couples TRBV15 to TRBJ2-7, with TRBD1 as a possible D gene (6 bases). The germline V and J ends were trimmed by 3 bases and 2 bases, with 14 bases remaining between them. The CDR3 length is 15 residues. The germline V gene has CDR1 LNHNV and CDR2 YYDKDF (reference sequence). CDR3 sequence (DNA): TGTGCCACCAGCAGCCCCTCGGACAGCCCCTACGAGCAGTACTTC. As protein: CATSSPSDSPYEQYF. Full variable domain (remainder filled in from reference TRBV15 and TRBJ2-7): DAMVIQNPRYQVTQFGKPVTLSCSQTLNHNVMYWYQQKSSQAPKLLFHYYDKDFNNEADTPDNFQSRRPNTSFCFLDIRSPGLGDTAMYLCATSSPSDSPYEQYFGPGTRLTVT.

The V call is TRBV29-1, the J call TRBJ1-5; 9 bases are shared with TRBD1. The germline CDR1 and CDR2 sequences are SQVTM and ANQGSEA. The trim removed 7 bases at V and 5 bases at J, leaving 9 bases unmatched. The CDR3 loop spans 14 amino acids. CDR3 DNA: TGCAGCGCCATACAGGGGGCTTTCCATCAGCCCCAGCATTTT. It encodes CSAIQGAFHQPQHF.

This clonotype was recorded at least ten times. V is TRBV18 and J is TRBJ2-5; 9 nucleotides line up with TRBD2. The CDR3 has 15 residues. The V and J ends lost 3 bases and 2 bases, in that order; junction bases with no gene match: 4. CDR1 and CDR2 (germline): KGHSH, LQKENI. The CDR3 nucleotides read TGTGCCAGCTCACCGAGTAGCGGGGGACAAGAGACCCAGTACTTC. Protein product: CASSPSSGGQETQYF. Based on the CDR3 plus reference TRBV18 and TRBJ2-5, the full variable domain is NAGVMQNPRHLVRRRGQEARLRCSPMKGHSHVYWYRQLPEEGLKFMVYLQKENIIDESGMPKERFSAEFPKEGPSILRIQQVVRGDSAAYFCASSPSSGGQETQYFGPGTRLLVL.

A word on this clonotype: This may arise from a read error, as a much more abundant clone is one base away. The chain recombines TRBV20-1 with TRBJ2-5; 9 bases are shared with TRBD1. The CDR3 is 14 amino acids. Per germline, CDR1 DFQATT and CDR2 SNEGSKA (reference sequence). The CDR3 is CSVPDRGIWETKYF. DNA of the CDR3: TGCAGTGTTCCCGACAGGGGGATCTGGGAGACCAAGTACTTC.

This clonotype was observed a handful of times. One end of the junction is discordant with germline, which a read error may explain. This rearrangement joins TRBV3-1 to TRBJ2-2, with D uncertain. Germline V gives CDR1 LGHDT, CDR2 YNNKEL (reference sequence). This CDR3 has 14 amino acids. This CDR3 reads CASSQVTNTEELFF. DNA of the CDR3: TGTGCCAGCAGCCAAGTAACGAACACCGAGGAGCTGTTTTTT.